This T cell receptor (beta chain) was retrieved from a study of T cells after yellow fever vaccination (dated by TCRdb to the late 2010s). For the study in its entirety: Libraries from fractions with low cell numbers were prepared with the SMART-Seq v4 Ultra Low Input RNA kit. The cohort comprised two healthy male donors, one aged 18 to 30 and one aged 30 to 40 years. Blood was drawn at multiple timepoints before and after primary and secondary immunization, with bulk PBMC replicates and cell subsets isolated. To track T-cell clones before and after primary and booster YFV17D yellow fever vaccination, bulk TCR alpha and beta repertoires were sequenced longitudinally. Results and caveats for the whole study, not just this receptor: Because only two donors were included in the study, the extent to which the findings can be generalized is limited. Compared with the primary T-cell response, the secondary T-cell response was faster but weaker, reaching its peak on day 5 rather than on day 15. A small share of clonotypes was detected in both CD4 and CD8 compartments, with the overlap likely arising from convergent recombination. Because abundant contaminating clonotypes from the bulk population could be contained in FACS-sorted repertoires, computational filtering was required. Most clones expanded after primary vaccination were re-detected after the booster (around 96% of CD4 and around 88% of CD8), suggesting broad memory maintenance.

Trimming accounts for 4 bases at V and 2 bases at J, while the number of junction bases matched to no gene is 5. CDR1 SEHNR and CDR2 FQNEAQ are derived from the germline V gene (reference sequence). From its cysteine to its phenylalanine, the CDR3 spans 16 amino acids. Kept here is only the CDR3 DNA, which spans 48 bases and is read in frame from base 1. This clonotype has just a few counts. Its antigen target is currently unknown. One base away there is no much larger clone; base qualities are not given. Synthesis of TCR cDNA relied on 5'RACE template switching, a step that introduced a universal primer site along with unique molecular identifiers. Priming of cDNA synthesis was performed from both the TCR alpha and TCR beta constant segments. Library amplification involved two PCR steps, and the second step added sample barcodes and sequencing adapters. Sequencing of libraries was done on Illumina HiSeq 2500 (2x100 bp) or NovaSeq (2x150 bp). Regarding the original processing steps: Demultiplexing of reads and collapsing into UMI consensus sequences were performed with MIGEC, and V(D)J alignment was carried out with MiXCR. Clonotypes responding to the vaccine were identified with edgeR on replicate PBMC samples, with the criteria of FDR below 0.01 and a log2 fold change above 5 up to day 15. Bulk clonotypes were assigned CD4 or CD8 identity according to which sequenced CD4 or CD8 repertoire held them at higher abundance. The public reads were quality trimmed at Q25 with fastp and then assembled into clones with MiXCR by TCRdb, keeping productive beta chains. Each entry is one CDR3 protein sequence, shown with its most common DNA and genes. These V and J calls originate from TCRdb's pipeline instead of the authors' own analysis. The sample has about 350,000 distinct CDR3 sequences on record, 7% to 9% of them singletons. Approximately 15% of the sample is in the top ten clones.

The treatment or condition label corresponds to: live attenuated yellow fever vaccine strain. At each blood-draw timepoint, two biological replicates of bulk PBMCs were obtained. A standard Ficoll-Paque protocol was used to isolate PBMCs from peripheral blood. TriZol was used to extract RNA from bulk PBMCs, CD4 and CD8 fractions, and dextramer-positive and dextramer-negative fractions. The chain was built from TRBV7-9 and TRBJ1-3, and TRBD1 matches 10 of the central bases. The sample here was PBMCs, taken roughly 47 days after the first yellow fever vaccination. The sequence was collected from a man aged 18 to 35 who received the YFV17D yellow fever vaccine. The CDR3 corresponds to CASSSWDRGTGNTIYF. In nucleotide form, the sequence is TGTGCCAGCAGCTCCTGGGACAGGGGTACTGGAAACACCATATATTTT.